The 28 T cell receptor beta chains listed next were all sequenced from one sample in a study of shared clonotypes between healthy human individuals. Data came from immunoSEQ multiplex PCR; TCRdb stores just in-frame clones and leaves some out. The sample yields over 400,000 clones, over 70% seen once. Sample: PBMCs. The receptors were sampled from a woman aged 40 to 50 in good health. Some clones in this sample may be carry-over from other donors' samples.

J is TRBJ2-4 and V is TRBV4-2; 14 bases are shared with TRBD2. V gave up 1 base and J gave up 2 bases; unmatched junction bases: 7. The CDR3 loop spans 19 amino acids. CDR1 and CDR2 (germline): LGHNA, YNFKEQ. CDR3 DNA: TGTGCCAGCAGCCAAGCTGGGACTAGCGGGAGACTCCCCAAAAACATTCAGTACTTC. Amino acid sequence: CASSQAGTSGRLPKNIQYF.

This clone was seen a single time. The chain couples TRBV9 to TRBJ2-2; tentatively, D is TRBD1 (6 bases). Germline V CDR1 and CDR2: SGDLS, YYNGEE. Between the trimmed V and J ends, which lost 5 bases and 2 bases, there was a span of 16 bases. This CDR3 is built from 16 residues. CDR3 in DNA: TGTGCCAGCAGTCTTACAGGGTGGGGAAACACCGGGGAGCTGTTTTTT. Residues: CASSLTGWGNTGELFF.

The chain carries TRBV5-1 and TRBJ2-3, with D hard to call. Germline CDR1 reads SGHRS; CDR2 reads YFSETQ. The CDR3 loop spans 14 amino acids. Between the trimmed V and J ends, which lost 0 bases and 4 bases, there was a span of 9 bases. Here the CDR3 DNA reads TGCGCCAGCAGCTTGGCCGCTAGTCCAGATACGCAGTATTTT. Encoded protein: CASSLAASPDTQYF. The variable domain in full, with the rest retrieved from reference TRBV5-1 and TRBJ2-3, is KAGVTQTPRYLIKTRGQQVTLSCSPISGHRSVSWYQQTPGQGLQFLFEYFSETQRNKGNFPGRFSGRQFSNSRSEMNVSTLELGDSALYLCASSLAASPDTQYFGPGTRLTVL.

The chain combines TRBV5-4 with TRBJ2-7; 7 nucleotides agree with TRBD2. Germline CDR1 reads SGHNT; CDR2 reads YYREEE (reference sequence). The V and J ends lost 2 bases and 2 bases, in that order; junction bases with no gene match: 7. The CDR3 totals 15 residues. The CDR3 region is CASSLNGRPPYEQYF. For the CDR3, the DNA is TGTGCCAGCAGCTTAAACGGGAGGCCTCCCTACGAGCAGTACTTC. The full variable domain, with the rest looked up from reference TRBV5-4 and TRBJ2-7, is ETGVTQSPTHLIKTRGQQVTLRCSSQSGHNTVSWYQQALGQGPQFIFQYYREEENGRGNFPPRFSGLQFPNYSSELNVNALELDDSALYLCASSLNGRPPYEQYFGPGTRLTVT.

V and J are TRBV9 and TRBJ2-1; TRBD1 aligns across 7 bases. V shed 6 bases, J shed 3 bases, and the junction held 9 bases outside the gene matches. Germline V gene lookup returns CDR1 SGDLS and CDR2 YYNGEE. The CDR3 has 15 amino acids. CDR3: CASTLSDRVYNEQFF. The CDR3 DNA is TGTGCCAGCACCCTTTCCGACAGGGTCTACAATGAGCAGTTCTTC.

The V and J genes are TRBV27 and TRBJ2-3, with 8 bases identical to TRBD2. V lost 7 bases and J lost 5; bases outside the gene matches: 14. The germline gives CDR1 MNHEY, CDR2 SMNVEV (reference sequence). The CDR3 consists of 16 residues. The chain's CDR3 is CASIRLAGVPGDTQYF. CDR3 nucleotides: TGTGCCAGCATACGGCTAGCGGGTGTTCCGGGAGATACGCAGTATTTT.

This clone has a handful of counts. V usage is TRBV6-5 and J usage is TRBJ1-1; D possibly corresponds to TRBD1 (5 bases). This CDR3 contains 15 residues. From germline, CDR1 is MNHEY and CDR2 SVGAGI. Deletions cut 2 bases from V and 11 bases from J, with 21 bases between. The CDR3 sequence: CASSYATQGSVRAFF. CDR3 bases: TGTGCCAGCAGTTACGCTACCCAGGGTTCCGTAAGGGCTTTCTTT.

As regards this clone: This likely came from a read error, as a far larger clone is one base away. The rearrangement uses TRBV25-1 and TRBJ1-4; TRBD1 matches 9 bases. Germline CDR1 is MGHDK and CDR2 is SYGVNS. CDR3 length equals 14 residues. For the CDR3, the DNA is TGTGCCAACAGTGTCGGGACAGGGAATGAAAAACTGTTTTTT. This sequence encodes CANSVGTGNEKLFF.

The V call is TRBV18, the J call TRBJ1-1; D remains ambiguous. Germline CDR1 KGHSH, CDR2 LQKENI. Trimming left V 6 bases short and J 1 base short, with 12 bases between. The CDR3 totals 14 residues. The CDR3 here is CASSYNLGNTEAFF. CDR3 DNA: TGTGCCAGCTCCTATAATCTAGGGAACACTGAAGCTTTCTTT. The full variable domain, with the rest looked up from reference TRBV18 and TRBJ1-1, is NAGVMQNPRHLVRRRGQEARLRCSPMKGHSHVYWYRQLPEEGLKFMVYLQKENIIDESGMPKERFSAEFPKEGPSILRIQQVVRGDSAAYFCASSYNLGNTEAFFGQGTRLTVV.

The rearrangement joins TRBV18 to TRBJ2-5; D not certain. The V end lost 4 bases, the J end lost 4 bases, and 13 bases lay between the germline ends. CDR1 is KGHSH, CDR2 LQKENI, per germline. This CDR3 has 14 residues. For the CDR3, the DNA is TGTGCCAGCTCACAAAAGGGCCGATCAGAGACCCAGTACTTC. The encoded protein is CASSQKGRSETQYF.

This chain links TRBV5-6 with TRBJ2-7, with 9 nucleotides matching TRBD1. This CDR3 has 16 amino acids. The ends lost 4 bases at V and 1 base at J; junction bases unmatched: 9. Per the germline V gene, CDR1 is SGHDT and CDR2 is YYEEEE. The CDR3 loop is CASSHLRGTGSYEQYF. DNA for the CDR3: TGTGCCAGCAGCCACCTCCGTGGGACAGGGTCCTACGAGCAGTACTTC.

The chain employs TRBV5-1 and TRBJ2-1; the D gene is possibly TRBD1 (6 bases). This CDR3 has 13 residues. Trimming removed 4 bases from V and 7 bases from J, with 12 bases in between. Per germline, CDR1 SGHRS and CDR2 YFSETQ. CDR3 nucleotides: TGCGCCAGCAGCACGCGCCAGGGGAATGAGCAGTTCTTC. Residues: CASSTRQGNEQFF.

The chain uses TRBV7-9 and TRBJ2-7; D ambiguous. The germline V gene has CDR1 SEHNR and CDR2 FQNEAQ (reference sequence). V lost 0 bases to trimming and J lost 5 bases, with 11 bases between them. The CDR3 has 14 amino acids. As DNA, the CDR3 is TGTGCCAGCAGCTTAGCAGGTAGAGGCCACGAGCAGTACTTC. It yields the protein CASSLAGRGHEQYF.

The V gene is TRBV6-5, the J gene TRBJ1-1; 7 bases are shared with TRBD1. The CDR3 sequence is 11 residues long. The trim removed 10 bases at V and 8 bases at J, leaving 7 bases unmatched. Looked up from germline, CDR1 is MNHEY and CDR2 is SVGAGI. CDR3 DNA: TGTGCCACCAAAGGGGGCGCGGAAGCTTTCTTT. This encodes CATKGGAEAFF.

About this clone: A single base is all that separates this from a far larger clone, so a read error is likely. Other nucleotide sequences in the sample specify the same CDR3. The CDR3 coding sequence is TGTGCCAGCAGCTTATTCGGGACAGGGGGTTCTGAAGCCTTCTTT. Translating it yields CASSLFGTGGSEAFF. The chain links TRBV7-9 to TRBJ1-1; 11 bases match TRBD1. Germline V gives CDR1 SEHNR, CDR2 FQNEAQ (reference sequence). The CDR3 covers 15 residues.

V is TRBV19 and J is TRBJ1-5, with 10 bases fitting TRBD1. The CDR3 is 15 amino acids. Per the germline V gene, CDR1 is LNHDA and CDR2 is SQIVND (reference sequence). Trimming took 3 bases from V and 6 from J; bases not matched to a gene: 5. The CDR3 DNA sequence: TGTGCCAGTAGTATGGAGGGACAGGGGACTCAGCCCCAGCATTTT. Translating gives CASSMEGQGTQPQHF.

The chain uses TRBV10-3 and TRBJ2-7; 8 positions agree with TRBD1. The CDR3 extends over 15 amino acids. Germline CDR1 and CDR2: ENHRY and SYGVKD. After removal of 3 bases from V and 1 base from J, the junction contained 5 bases not matched to a gene. The CDR3 spells CAISEGTGLSYEQYF. CDR3 nucleotide sequence: TGTGCCATCAGTGAAGGGACAGGTTTATCCTACGAGCAGTACTTC.

The chain's CDR3 is CASSQGLESYNEQFF. CDR3 DNA: TGTGCCAGCAGCCAAGGACTAGAGAGTTACAATGAGCAGTTCTTC. The chain combines TRBV5-4 with TRBJ2-1; 7 bases are a match to TRBD2. This CDR3 has 15 residues. V trimming: 4 bases; J trimming: 4 bases; junction bases outside the gene matches: 8. Germline CDR1 SGHNT, CDR2 YYREEE (reference sequence).

On this clone: It is likely a read error: a sequence one base away is far more abundant. The chain carries TRBV28 and TRBJ1-3; TRBD1 agrees at 10 bases. The CDR3 length is 16 residues. Per the germline V gene, CDR1 is MDHEN and CDR2 is SYDVKM. Here the CDR3 reads CASSSTGTGEGNIIYF. For the CDR3, the DNA is TGTGCCAGCAGTTCCACCGGGACAGGGGAAGGAAACATCATATATTTT.

The chain is built from TRBV7-3 and TRBJ2-7, with D perhaps matching TRBD2 (5 bases). This CDR3 contains 13 residues. Germline V gives CDR1 SGHTA, CDR2 FQGTGA. V was pared by 5 bases and J by 0 bases, with 8 bases between. Written as DNA, the CDR3 is TGTGCCAGCAGCCTCCGGGGCTCCTACGAGCAGTACTTC. Its translation: CASSLRGSYEQYF.

Concerning this clone: A far larger clone is one base from this, pointing to a likely read error. The same CDR3 also results from other DNA sequences found in this sample. The chain links TRBV10-3 to TRBJ2-3; the D gene is possibly TRBD2 (7 bases). In germline, CDR1 is ENHRY, CDR2 SYGVKD. CDR3 length: 15 residues. The CDR3 coding sequence is TGTGCTATCAGTGCAAAGGGGGGGAGCACAGATACGCAGTATTTT. It encodes CAISAKGGSTDTQYF.

This clone was seen once. A far larger clone differs by one base, so this is likely a read error. The sample has other DNA sequences that encode this CDR3 too. The CDR3 nucleotides are TGTGCCAGCAGAGCATTACCCGGCCGTGCTTTCTTT. Translation: CASRALPGRAFF. The chain has TRBV6-5 and TRBJ1-1, with D hard to call. The length of the CDR3 is 12 residues. Germline V gives CDR1 MNHEY, CDR2 SVGAGI. Trimming pared 6 bases from V and 11 bases from J, leaving 16 bases between.

This clone was detected only once. V and J are TRBV7-9 and TRBJ2-3; D gene unclear. Germline CDR1 reads SEHNR; CDR2 reads FQNEAQ (reference sequence). Trimming stripped 5 bases from V and 3 bases from J, with 18 bases between. The CDR3 runs to 16 residues. The CDR3 coding sequence is TGTGCCAGCAGCCAAAACAGACCCCCGCCGACAGATACGCAGTATTTT. Translation: CASSQNRPPPTDTQYF. The entire variable domain, with the rest obtained from reference TRBV7-9 and TRBJ2-3, is as follows: DTGVSQNPRHKITKRGQNVTFRCDPISEHNRLYWYRQTLGQGPEFLTYFQNEAQLEKSRLLSDRFSAERPKGSFSTLEIQRTEQGDSAMYLCASSQNRPPPTDTQYFGPGTRLTVL.

The chain couples TRBV5-1 to TRBJ2-1; D is perhaps TRBD1 (5 bases). There are 16 residues in the CDR3. Germline-derived CDR1 and CDR2 are SGHRS and YFSETQ. V was cut by 1 base and J by 5 bases, with 16 bases left in between. Here the CDR3 reads CASSLRWGRVNNEQFF. CDR3 nucleotides: TGCGCCAGCAGCTTGAGATGGGGCAGGGTCAACAATGAGCAGTTCTTC.

J is TRBJ1-3 and V is TRBV7-2; no clear D gene. The CDR3 consists of 14 residues. The germline CDR1 and CDR2 sequences are SGHTA and FQGNSA. Between the trimmed V and J ends, which lost 2 bases and 4 bases, there was a span of 9 bases. The CDR3 region has the DNA TGTGCCAGCAGCTTAACTGGGTCCGGAAACACCATATATTTT. Its protein product is CASSLTGSGNTIYF.

J is TRBJ2-1 and V is TRBV10-3; 7 bases line up with TRBD1. Per germline, CDR1 ENHRY and CDR2 SYGVKD. Unmatched junction bases numbered 2, after V lost 7 bases and J lost 5 bases. CDR3 length: 12 residues. CDR3 amino acids: CAINQGDNEQFF. CDR3 sequence (DNA): TGTGCCATCAACCAGGGGGACAATGAGCAGTTCTTC.

Turning to this clone: This likely reflects a read error, since a far larger clone is one base away. The chain couples TRBV10-3 to TRBJ1-2; D gene unclear. The length of the CDR3 is 13 residues. Per germline, CDR1 ENHRY and CDR2 SYGVKD. Trimming took off 4 bases at V and 3 bases at J, with 9 bases between the two ends. DNA for the CDR3: TGTGCCATCAGTGCAGACCCCGACTATGGCTACACCTTC. This gives the protein CAISADPDYGYTF.

Concerning this clone itself: Only one base separates this from a far larger clonotype, so it likely reflects a read error. In the same sample, other DNA sequences code for this CDR3. The chain carries TRBV29-1 and TRBJ1-2; D remains ambiguous. The germline V gene has CDR1 SQVTM and CDR2 ANQGSEA. This CDR3 has 14 residues. The CDR3: CSVVSGDMGYCYTF. DNA of the CDR3: TGCAGCGTTGTGAGCGGGGATATGGGCTATTGCTACACCTTC. Variable domain in full (rest from reference TRBV29-1 and TRBJ1-2): SAVISQKPSRDICQRGTSLTIQCQVDSQVTMMFWYRQQPGQSLTLIATANQGSEATYESGFVIDKFPISRPNLTFSTLTVSNMSPEDSSIYLCSVVSGDMGYCYTFGSGTRLTVV.